This TCR beta chain came from a study of blood T cell repertoires in COVID-19. For the study at large: The United States, Italy and Spain provided the acute and convalescent COVID-19 samples. Nucleic acid was either cDNA or gDNA, and it came from T cells, B-cell-depleted T cells, or PBMCs.

V was clipped by 1 base and J by 5 bases; unmatched bases: 9. The V gene's germline CDR1 is LGHDT and CDR2 YNNKEL (reference sequence). The CDR3 consists of 16 residues. While infection was still active, Seattle patients were enrolled and then followed longitudinally. Per the original data handling: Amplification with reference gene primers provided the estimates of nucleated cell counts. Method: immunoSEQ multiplex PCR; TCRdb's copy keeps in-frame clones and lacks some. The V and J calls and clone size come from that table; D and trimming were worked out from the DNA. This table has fewer than 300,000 clones, about nine tenths appearing once.

This rearrangement joins TRBV3-1 (or the pseudogene TRBV3-2) to TRBJ1-2; 8 bases match TRBD1. Sequencing was done on a sample of peripheral blood. The TCR comes from a woman aged 25 to 45 with COVID-19, enrolled during active disease. For the CDR3, the DNA is TGTGCCAGCAGCCAAGGGTTCGGGACAGGTGTGTATGGCTACACCTTC. Protein: CASSQGFGTGVYGYTF.